These 13 T cell receptor beta chains were all obtained from the same sample, sequenced in a study of T cells in Graves' hyperthyroidism and ophthalmopathy. There were TCR beta CDR3 regions amplified from RNA transcripts. First-round RT-PCR with HTBI primers amplified the TCR CDR3 region. One entry per CDR3 protein, called by TCRdb with MiXCR from the multiplex PCR reads. Of approximately 610,000 distinct CDR3 sequences listed, over 12% are singletons. The specimen was blood. These receptors came from a woman between 40 and 50 years old with Graves' ophthalmopathy.

This clonotype occurred many times. The V call is TRBV19, the J call TRBJ1-2; 7 bases are shared with TRBD1. Germline CDR1 is LNHDA and CDR2 is SQIVND (reference sequence). The CDR3 is 17 residues long. J lost 6 bases, V lost 9 bases, and 22 bases had no gene match. The CDR3 here is CASSREGARREMDGYTF. The CDR3, as DNA: TGTGCCAGCTCCCGAGAGGGGGCGCGAAGAGAAATGGATGGCTACACCTTC.

The chain carries TRBV19 and TRBJ1-3; 8 bases line up with TRBD1. V lost 10 bases and J lost 3; bases outside the gene matches: 2. The CDR3 has 12 amino acids. Looked up from germline, CDR1 is LNHDA and CDR2 is SQIVND (reference sequence). The CDR3 protein is CATGGNGNTIYF. For the CDR3, the DNA is TGTGCCACAGGGGGCAATGGAAACACCATATATTTT.

This clonotype has ten or more counts. The chain combines TRBV29-1 with TRBJ2-5; D gene uncertain. CDR1 and CDR2 from the germline V gene are SQVTM and ANQGSEA. V lost 2 bases and J 4 bases, leaving 8 bases between the germline ends. The CDR3 loop spans 12 amino acids. The CDR3 nucleotides are TGCAGCGTTGAATCGGTAGGAGAGACCCAGTACTTC. Its translation: CSVESVGETQYF.

The rearrangement joins TRBV19 to TRBJ2-5; possible D gene TRBD1, 7 bases. Germline CDR1 is LNHDA and CDR2 is SQIVND (reference sequence). V was cut by 10 bases and J by 4 bases, with 19 bases left in between. This CDR3 has 14 residues. Written as DNA, the CDR3 is TGTGCCACCTCCACCTCGCAGGGGGGAGAGACCCAGTACTTC. It specifies CATSTSQGGETQYF.

This clonotype came up many times. The V gene is TRBV30, the J gene TRBJ1-1; D is uncertain. Germline V lookup: CDR1 GTSNPN, CDR2 SVGIG (reference sequence). V was trimmed by 4 bases and J by 5 bases, leaving 8 bases between them. This CDR3 is built from 11 residues. The CDR3 is CAWNVGTEAFF. The CDR3 DNA is TGTGCCTGGAATGTGGGGACTGAAGCTTTCTTT.

This clonotype was counted many times. The chain is built from TRBV12-3 or TRBV12-4 and TRBJ2-5; TRBD2 matches 8 bases. With 5 bases clipped from V and 6 bases from J, the junction kept 11 bases outside the gene matches. The length of the CDR3 is 15 residues. Here the CDR3 DNA reads TGTGCCAGCAGTCCCCGCCTAGGACTAGCTCAGACCCAGTACTTC. This encodes CASSPRLGLAQTQYF.

This clonotype was seen repeatedly, ten times or more. The gene calls are TRBV28 and TRBJ2-2; TRBD1 matches 8 bases. Trimming cost V 1 base and J 6 bases; bases outside gene matches: 4. The CDR3 totals 15 residues. Germline lookup yields CDR1 MDHEN and CDR2 SYDVKM. The CDR3 DNA reads as TGTGCCAGCAGTTTATTGGCCAGGGGGCCCGGGGAGCTGTTTTTT. Its protein product is CASSLLARGPGELFF.

The gene calls are TRBV27 and TRBJ2-7; D is ambiguous. The CDR3 is 13 amino acids. Trimming left V 4 bases short and J 4 bases short, with 11 bases between. Germline CDR1 MNHEY, CDR2 SMNVEV (reference sequence). The CDR3 loop is CASSWQREYEQYF. As DNA, the CDR3 is TGTGCCAGCAGTTGGCAGAGAGAATACGAGCAGTACTTC.

This clonotype was observed many times. This chain connects TRBV6-2 or TRBV6-3 to TRBJ2-7, with a weak D call TRBD1 (5 bases). V dropped 2 bases and J dropped 3 bases, with 11 bases sitting between them. CDR1 and CDR2 from the germline V gene are MNHEY and SVGEGT. CDR3 length equals 14 residues. CDR3 DNA: TGTGCCAGCAGTTACGGGGCGTGGTACTACGAGCAGTACTTC. Protein product: CASSYGAWYYEQYF.

This clonotype was observed at least ten times. The V call is TRBV27, the J call TRBJ1-2; perhaps TRBD1 as D (5 bases). The length of the CDR3 is 15 residues. Germline assignment: CDR1 MNHEY and CDR2 SMNVEV (reference sequence). Trimming pared 2 bases from V and 7 bases from J, leaving 17 bases between. Here the CDR3 DNA reads TGTGCCAGCAGTTTACTGGCAGGCGGGGCGGGTGGCTACACCTTC. Its protein is CASSLLAGGAGGYTF.

This clonotype appeared many times. CDR3 loop: CASSLAGLQETQYF. The CDR3 coding sequence is TGTGCCAGCAGTCTAGCGGGATTGCAAGAGACCCAGTACTTC. The chain recombines TRBV6-2 or TRBV6-3 with TRBJ2-5, with 9 bases fitting TRBD2. Germline V gives CDR1 MNHEY, CDR2 SVGEGT. The CDR3 runs 14 residues. Trimming removed 5 bases from V and 2 bases from J; junction bases left unmatched: 3.

This clonotype has a count of ten or more. The V and J genes are TRBV6-2 or TRBV6-3 and TRBJ2-7; 14 bases fit TRBD2. V lost 7 bases, J lost 2 bases, and 16 bases stayed unmatched. The CDR3 spans 19 residues. The germline V gene encodes CDR1 MNHEY and CDR2 SVGEGT. Here the CDR3 DNA reads TGTGCCAGCACGTCCACCGGGACTAGCGGGAGTGGGGTGCCCTACGAGCAGTACTTC. Its protein product is CASTSTGTSGSGVPYEQYF.

The chain employs TRBV7-9 and TRBJ2-7; D gene uncertain. Looked up from germline, CDR1 is SEHNR and CDR2 is FQNEAQ (reference sequence). The CDR3 loop spans 11 amino acids. Trimming cost V 5 bases and J 5 bases, with 7 bases left between them. CDR3 in amino acids: CASSLYDEQYF. CDR3 bases: TGTGCCAGCAGCCTATACGACGAGCAGTACTTC.